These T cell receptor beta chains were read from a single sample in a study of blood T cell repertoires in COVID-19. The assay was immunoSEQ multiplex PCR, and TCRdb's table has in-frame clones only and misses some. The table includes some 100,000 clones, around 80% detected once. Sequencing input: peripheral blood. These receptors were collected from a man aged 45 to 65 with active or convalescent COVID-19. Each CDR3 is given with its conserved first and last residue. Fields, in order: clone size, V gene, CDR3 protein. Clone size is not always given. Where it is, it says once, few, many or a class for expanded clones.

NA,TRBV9,CASSVASGGVREQFF
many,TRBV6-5,CASSPQGLGQPQHF
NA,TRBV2,CASRGQGTNEKLFF
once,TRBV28,CASTRTGYGYTF
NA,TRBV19,CASSPSGIAKNIQYF
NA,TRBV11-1,CASSVKAKAGGDEQFF
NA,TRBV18,CASSPPGQELGAFF
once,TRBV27,CASSLGGQGDYGYTF
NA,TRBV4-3,CASSQDRQNYGYTF
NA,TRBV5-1,CASSLHTGEEEQYF
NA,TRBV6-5,CASSSPGGANVLTF
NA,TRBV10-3,CAIRTGSDTQYF
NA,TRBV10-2,CASSRLAGLRETQYF
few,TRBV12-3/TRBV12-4,CASSPSGRTEAFF
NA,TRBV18,CARYEWTGSYQPQHF
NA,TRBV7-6,CASSLASYNSPLHF
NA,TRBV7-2,CASSLVAGGETQYF
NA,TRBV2,CASRGQEETQYF
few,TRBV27,CASSLTGVTEAFF
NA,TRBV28,CASNPLGTGGAGGNQPQHF
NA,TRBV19,CASSIWGQANTEAFF
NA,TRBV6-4,CASSGARNQPQHF
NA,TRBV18,CASSSLNTGELFF
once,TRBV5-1,CASTTGTGGSPLHF
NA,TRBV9,CASSATWGGGVRNEQFF
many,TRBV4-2,CASSQGGGRTGELFF
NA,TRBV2,CASSESQGGETQYF
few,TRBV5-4,CASSDHRGDYGYTF
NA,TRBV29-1,CSVDGGLKGQGGNTDTQYF
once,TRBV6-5,CASSYSYSKNIQYF
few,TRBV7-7,CASSLEPTGPYEQYF
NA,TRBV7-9,CASSLGFGTSGANVLTF
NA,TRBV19,CASSIQGTAKDTQYF
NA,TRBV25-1,CASSDWLGRDNEQFF
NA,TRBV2,CASSEGQGIGNTIYF
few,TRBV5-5,CASSPTGQDTDTQYF
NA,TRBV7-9,CASTGAGLGNTEAFF
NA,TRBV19,CASSIRGGNEQFF
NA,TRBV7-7,CASSLVGARGETQYF
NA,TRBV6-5,CASRPTGAGNTIYF
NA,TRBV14,CASSHVSPQSDYTDTQYF
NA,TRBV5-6,CASSLGRETTDTQYF
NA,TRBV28,CASSFLHTYYEQYF
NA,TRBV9,CASSQTIAGGPGEQYF
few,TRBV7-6,CASRTTVSSTDTQYF
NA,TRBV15,CATSRDKGWNGETQYF
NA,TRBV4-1,CASSHPLRGKESILSYEQYF
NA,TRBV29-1,CSVERQTDTQYF
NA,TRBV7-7,CASSPTGVSEQYF
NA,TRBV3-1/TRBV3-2,CASRAGTNEKLFF
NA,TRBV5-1,CASSSNYRDKVPSEQYF
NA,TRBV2,CASRGYSGNTIYF
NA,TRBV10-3,CAIRSGTGRTDTQYF
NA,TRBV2,CASSEFQGSGELFF
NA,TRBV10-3,CAIRPSGGQETQYF
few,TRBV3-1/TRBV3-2,CASSQDYGPGANSPLHF